These 3 T cell receptor beta chains came from one sample sequenced in a study of naive and memory T cell subsets. Treatment given: skin biopsy from PPD injection site in Mantoux-positive individual. A UMI-containing oligonucleotide was joined by 3' ligation to the TCR cDNA template. The SP2 primer and nested alpha and beta constant region primers amplified ligated cDNA in four rounds. TCRdb re-derived calls from the UMI-ligation and nested PCR reads in MiXCR, one entry per CDR3 protein. The profile shows 30,000 to 35,000 distinct CDR3 sequences, roughly 7.3% of them singletons. The source material was skin, sampled from a tuberculin skin test site. These TCRs come from an adult in good health.

The chain couples TRBV19 to TRBJ1-1; D is unclear. Germline loops: CDR1 LNHDA, CDR2 SQIVND (reference sequence). The CDR3 consists of 12 residues. Trimming shortened V by 3 bases and J by 7 bases, and 9 bases separated the two germline ends. The CDR3 loop is CASSIGWGEAFF. CDR3 DNA: TGTGCCAGTAGTATCGGCTGGGGTGAAGCTTTCTTT. Combining the CDR3 with reference TRBV19 and TRBJ1-1 gives the whole variable domain DGGITQSPKYLFRKEGQNVTLSCEQNLNHDAMYWYRQDPGQGLRLIYYSQIVNDFQKGDIAEGYSVSREKKESFPLTVTSAQKNPTAFYLCASSIGWGEAFFGQGTRLTVV.

This clonotype was counted a few times. A junction end diverges from the germline sequence, so it may reflect a read error. The chain carries TRBV13 and TRBJ1-2; the match to TRBD1 covers 8 bases. CDR3 size: 14 residues. Germline CDR1 reads PRHDT; CDR2 reads FYEKMQ (reference sequence). CDR3 coding DNA: TGTGCCAGCAGCCACCGACAGGGGATGCATGGCGACACCTTC. Translating gives CASSHRQGMHGDTF.

This clonotype was detected only a few times. The CDR3 sequence is CASSYSGTSVETQYF. The CDR3 nucleotides are TGTGCCAGCAGTTATTCGGGGACTAGCGTTGAGACCCAGTACTTC. This sequence joins TRBV12-3 or TRBV12-4 and TRBJ2-5, with TRBD2 matching over 10 bases. The junction had 7 bases not matched to a gene; V was cut back by 4 bases and J by 5 bases. This CDR3 is 15 amino acids long.